This T cell receptor (beta chain) was identified during a study of T cell changes during pregnancy in multiple sclerosis. The germline V and J ends were trimmed by 6 bases and 6 bases, with 16 bases remaining between them. This CDR3 has 14 amino acids. CDR1 and CDR2 (germline): MNHNY, SVGAGI (reference sequence). Data came from immunoSEQ multiplex PCR; TCRdb stores just in-frame clones and leaves some out. The repertoire holds 30,000 to 40,000 clones, with around nine tenths as singletons. Sample share makes this clone medium-sized. This clonotype was obtained from a female donor with multiple sclerosis, enrolled in a pregnancy study. The rearrangement links TRBV6-6 to TRBJ2-3, with a possible D match to TRBD1 (5 bases). Specimen: CD8+ T cells from peripheral blood mononuclear cells, collected in the second trimester of pregnancy. CDR3 region: CASSLGADLDTQYF. In nucleotides, the CDR3 is TGTGCCAGCAGCTTAGGGGCGGACCTGGATACGCAGTATTTT.